Here is one T cell receptor beta chain with its context. The table lists this clonotype with many counts. It lacks a known antigen. The record has no base qualities; no much larger clone is one base away. Interpreted using the paper, the treatment or condition label stands for: allogeneic hematopoietic cell transplantation with graft depleted of TCRalphabeta T cells and CD19 B cells. The transplant recipients were children given TCRalphabeta/CD19-depleted allogeneic hematopoietic cell grafts. The sample is drawn from a study of T-cell reconstitution after alpha-beta-depleted transplantation in children (TCRdb year 2016). In the study overall: The study quantitatively tracked T-cell immune reconstitution after TCRalphabeta/CD19-depleted allogeneic hematopoietic cell transplantation in children using TCR repertoire profiling.

Findings and caveats that apply to the study as a whole: The apparently early recovery of alphabetaT-cell counts about two months after transplant reportedly depended on only several hundred rapidly expanded clones that came from non-depleted graft cells. Over the following months the frequencies of hyperexpanded clones went down, and after one year T-cell counts and TCRbeta diversity were mostly credited to newly produced T cells. In some patients, the high TCRbeta diversity seen at day 60 was put down to recipient T cells and intrathymic progenitors that had survived conditioning.

The method was PCR. Instrument on record: Illumina HiSeq 2500. Molecular barcoding was employed in the preparation of TCR libraries, with unique molecular identifiers being used to normalize TCRbeta repertoire quantification. TCRdb reprocessed the public reads (quality trimming at Q25 with fastp, clone calling with MiXCR) and kept in-frame beta chains. A single entry per CDR3 protein holds the most common genes and DNA from its merged rows. Here the sample has about 290,000 distinct CDR3 sequences; 6% to 10% occur a single time. The ten largest make up 9.1% of the sample. Trimming costs V 0 bases and J 5 bases, and their ends lie 19 bases apart. Per the germline V gene, MNHEY is the CDR1 and SVGAGI is the CDR2. The CDR3 goes from the cysteine to the phenylalanine over 17 residues. Only CDR3 DNA is held: 51 bases, read in frame from base 1.

This TCR was recovered from a female patient aged 2 to 10 who had a stem cell transplant for Fanconi anemia, so the T cells may come from the graft donor. The chain employs TRBV6-5 and TRBJ1-2, with a weak D call of TRBD1 (6 bases match). The sequencing used peripheral blood, collected 360 days after TCRalphabeta/CD19-depleted stem cell transplant. The CDR3: CASSYSNEDSLVYGYTF. The nucleotide sequence reads TGTGCCAGCAGTTACTCGAACGAGGACAGCCTCGTTTATGGCTACACCTTC.